What follows are 8 T cell receptor beta chains derived from one specimen sequenced in a study of early T cells in non-severe SARS-CoV-2 infection. TCRdb redid the calling of the 5' RACE reads with MiXCR, one entry per CDR3 protein. This sample has 50,000 to 65,000 distinct CDR3 sequences, with under 15% found just once. The sample taken for sequencing was whole blood. Source of these receptors: an adult who was a healthcare worker with PCR-confirmed SARS-CoV-2 infection or an uninfected control (not recorded which).

This clonotype has ten or more counts. The chain employs TRBV10-3 and TRBJ2-3, with 8 bases identical to TRBD1. The CDR3 has 15 amino acids. V lost 4 bases to trimming and J lost 0 bases; unmatched junction nucleotides: 3. Germline CDR1 and CDR2: ENHRY and SYGVKD. In DNA, the CDR3 is TGTGCCATCAGTGGGGGACAGGAAAGCACAGATACGCAGTATTTT. Translating it yields CAISGGQESTDTQYF.

The chain couples TRBV7-2 to TRBJ1-5; no definite D call. Germline V CDR1 and CDR2: SGHTA, FQGNSA. The ends were cut back, 5 bases at V and 5 bases at J, with 16 bases in the middle. The CDR3 length is 15 residues. The CDR3 DNA reads as TGTGCCAGCAGCGCACTAGCACTGGAGGATCAGCCCCAGCATTTT. Amino acids: CASSALALEDQPQHF. Together with reference TRBV7-2 and TRBJ1-5, the CDR3 gives the full variable domain: GAGVSQSPSNKVTEKGKDVELRCDPISGHTALYWYRQSLGQGLEFLIYFQGNSAPDKSGLPSDRFSAERTGGSVSTLTIQRTQQEDSAVYLCASSALALEDQPQHFGDGTRLSIL.

This clonotype was seen a handful of times. The chain combines TRBV14 with TRBJ2-3; 7 nucleotides match TRBD1. Germline lookup yields CDR1 SGHDN and CDR2 FVKESK. Losses at the gene ends were 4 bases for V and 11 bases for J; bases not matched to a gene: 6. There are 12 residues in the CDR3. CDR3 in DNA: TGTGCCAGCAGCCCCACAGGGGCAATGCAGTATTTT. Its translation: CASSPTGAMQYF.

To note about this clonotype: A clone one base away is much larger, so this may be a read error. The chain joins TRBV3-1 to TRBJ2-3, with TRBD2 identical over 8 bases. This CDR3 is 18 amino acids long. Trimming removed 8 bases from V and 3 bases from J; junction bases left unmatched: 19. Germline V gene sequence: CDR1 LGHDT, CDR2 YNNKEL (reference sequence). CDR3 bases: TGTGCCAGCCGCCTCATCCCACAGGGACTAGGGAGGACAGATACGCAGTATTTT. It is translated as CASRLIPQGLGRTDTQYF.

The chain combines TRBV6-5 with TRBJ2-5; D is perhaps TRBD2 (6 bases). The CDR3 contains 16 residues. From germline, CDR1 is MNHEY and CDR2 SVGAGI. Trimming removed 0 bases from V and 2 bases from J, with 13 bases in between. The CDR3 here is CASSYSGGTVQETQYF. Here the CDR3 DNA reads TGTGCCAGCAGTTACTCTGGGGGGACTGTTCAAGAGACCCAGTACTTC.

This clonotype appeared many times. The gene calls are TRBV20-1 and TRBJ1-1; 9 nucleotides agree with TRBD1. V gave up 0 bases and J gave up 11 bases; unmatched junction bases: 13. Germline V lookup: CDR1 DFQATT, CDR2 SNEGSKA (reference sequence). The CDR3 runs to 15 residues. CDR3 bases: TGCAGTGCTAGAGATCAGGGACAGGGACCCCATCGGGCTTTCTTT. This translates into CSARDQGQGPHRAFF.

This clonotype was observed a few times. The V gene is TRBV18, the J gene TRBJ2-7, with TRBD1 as a possible D gene (6 bases). Per the germline V gene, CDR1 is KGHSH and CDR2 is LQKENI. This CDR3 spans 15 amino acids. Trimming stripped 3 bases from V and 2 bases from J, with 14 bases between. CDR3 sequence reads: CASSPSWDKPYEQYF. The DNA for the CDR3 is TGTGCCAGCTCACCGTCTTGGGACAAGCCCTACGAGCAGTACTTC.

The sample holds a few counts of this clonotype. V and J are TRBV3-1 and TRBJ1-1, with D tentatively TRBD1 (5 bases). V was pared by 4 bases and J by 5 bases, with 11 bases between. This CDR3 contains 13 residues. Germline CDR1 LGHDT, CDR2 YNNKEL (reference sequence). The CDR3 DNA is TGTGCCAGCAGCCCCGGGGGGATGACTGAAGCTTTCTTT. Its translation is CASSPGGMTEAFF.